These 26 T cell receptor beta chains were sequenced from one sample in a study of CD8 T cells in Susac syndrome. RNA in amounts of roughly 0.45 to 1 ug was reverse transcribed with random hexamers. TCRdb itself ran the immunoSEQ multiplex PCR reads through MiXCR, one entry per CDR3 protein. Found here are tens of thousands of distinct CDR3 sequences, around 93% of them singletons; the top ten hold less than 0.16%. Input material: CD4+ T cells from PBMCs. These receptors all stem from a human donor with Susac syndrome.

CDR3 nucleotides: TGCAGTGCTAGAGATGTACTAGCGGTAGCAGATACGCAGTATTTT. It is translated as CSARDVLAVADTQYF. The J gene is TRBJ2-3, the V gene TRBV20-1; 8 positions match TRBD2. V gave up 0 bases and J gave up 4 bases; unmatched junction bases: 6. Germline loops: CDR1 DFQATT, CDR2 SNEGSKA (reference sequence). There are 15 residues in the CDR3.

DNA of the CDR3: TGCAGTGCTAGAGATCAGGCAGGGGGCTACAATGAGCAGTTCTTC. Its protein product is CSARDQAGGYNEQFF. The genes are TRBV20-1 and TRBJ2-1, with 7 nucleotides matching TRBD1. V shed 0 bases and J 3 bases; nucleotides not matched to a gene: 5. CDR1 and CDR2 (germline): DFQATT, SNEGSKA (reference sequence). The CDR3 spans 15 residues.

This clonotype was recorded only once. This chain connects TRBV20-1 to TRBJ1-4, with 8 bases identical to TRBD1. V lost 0 bases to trimming and J lost 13 bases; unmatched junction nucleotides: 4. CDR3 length: 12 amino acids. Germline values: CDR1 DFQATT, CDR2 SNEGSKA (reference sequence). CDR3 loop: CSARDPGTGLFF. CDR3 sequence (DNA): TGCAGTGCTAGAGATCCCGGGACAGGACTGTTTTTT.

The chain combines TRBV11-1 with TRBJ2-1; D may correspond to TRBD1 or TRBD2 (6 bases each). V gave up 5 bases and J gave up 4 bases, with 15 bases separating them. CDR1 and CDR2 from the germline V gene are SGHAT and FQDESV (reference sequence). This CDR3 comprises 15 residues. This CDR3 is CASSQGGLIYNEQFF. The CDR3 DNA follows: TGTGCCAGCAGCCAAGGGGGACTCATATACAATGAGCAGTTCTTC.

The chain has TRBV6-5 and TRBJ1-1; a possible D gene is TRBD1 (5 bases). CDR1 and CDR2 (germline): MNHEY, SVGAGI. The V end was cut by 1 base, the J end by 4 bases, with 10 bases between. There are 14 residues in the CDR3. DNA for the CDR3: TGTGCCAGCAGTTACTTGGCAGGGATCACTGAAGCTTTCTTT. This sequence encodes CASSYLAGITEAFF.

V is TRBV20-1 and J is TRBJ2-7; 11 positions agree with TRBD2. In germline, CDR1 is DFQATT, CDR2 SNEGSKA (reference sequence). J was trimmed by 2 bases and V by 5 bases; bases with no gene match: 5. The CDR3 has 14 amino acids. CDR3 nucleotide sequence: TGCAGTGCTTCCGGGACTAGCGGCGCCTACGAGCAGTACTTC. Residues: CSASGTSGAYEQYF.

This chain uses TRBV28 with TRBJ1-1, with 8 nucleotides matching TRBD1. Germline values: CDR1 MDHEN, CDR2 SYDVKM. V gave up 4 bases and J gave up 1 base; unmatched junction bases: 2. The CDR3 covers 14 residues. Here the CDR3 DNA reads TGTGCCAGCAGTTCAGGACAGGGGAACACTGAAGCTTTCTTT. Translated, it gives CASSSGQGNTEAFF.

The CDR3 sequence is CSGSFPGGEQYF. The CDR3 DNA sequence: TGCAGTGGAAGTTTCCCGGGGGGCGAGCAGTACTTC. This rearrangement joins TRBV20-1 to TRBJ2-7; 7 bases are a match to TRBD2. The V gene's germline CDR1 is DFQATT and CDR2 SNEGSKA (reference sequence). The CDR3 covers 12 residues. Unmatched junction bases numbered 9, after V lost 7 bases and J lost 6 bases.

This sequence joins TRBV23-1 and TRBJ1-6; D ambiguous. TRBV23-1 is reported as an ORF; its role is uncertain. Trimming left V 2 bases short and J 6 bases short, with 20 bases between. The CDR3 sequence is 18 residues long. CDR3 bases: TGCGCCAGCAGTCAAGCCCCAGATTCTTCCAGGTTTAATTCACCCCTCCACTTT. Translating it yields CASSQAPDSSRFNSPLHF.

The chain uses TRBV6-5 and TRBJ2-7; TRBD1 aligns across 9 bases. The junction had 8 bases not matched to a gene; V was cut back by 5 bases and J by 6 bases. The CDR3 is 14 amino acids. Germline lookup yields CDR1 MNHEY and CDR2 SVGAGI. This CDR3 reads CASSRDRAAGEQYF. The CDR3 DNA reads TGTGCCAGCAGTAGGGACAGGGCCGCTGGCGAGCAGTACTTC.

With regard to this clonotype: The junction and the germline gene differ at one end; a read error may be behind it. The V gene is TRBV18, the J gene TRBJ1-4; weak D call: TRBD1 (5 bases). Per the germline V gene, CDR1 is KGHSH and CDR2 is LQKENI. The CDR3 consists of 14 residues. The CDR3 spells CASSPGATNEKLFF. The CDR3 DNA reads as TGTGCCAGCTCACCCGGGGCAACGAATGAAAAACTGTTTTTT.

This chain joins TRBV7-8 and TRBJ1-5; D might be TRBD1 (6 bases). V was trimmed by 6 bases and J by 9 bases, leaving 27 bases between them. The CDR3 runs 17 residues. Germline CDR1 is SGHVS and CDR2 is FQNEAQ. CDR3 loop: CASSTPRGRGIVRPQHF. CDR3 nucleotides: TGTGCCAGCAGTACCCCTCGGGGCAGGGGCATTGTCCGGCCCCAGCATTTT.

The rearrangement joins TRBV18 to TRBJ1-3, with D perhaps matching TRBD1 (6 bases). CDR1 and CDR2 (germline): KGHSH, LQKENI. The length of the CDR3 is 17 residues. Deletions cut 6 bases from V and 0 bases from J, with 18 bases between. The CDR3 nucleotides are TGTGCCAGCTCTCGGACAGCTCCTCGTGCCTCTGGAAACACCATATATTTT. Its protein product is CASSRTAPRASGNTIYF.

This chain links TRBV24-1 with TRBJ1-2; 9 bases are a match to TRBD1. V was clipped by 4 bases and J by 11 bases; unmatched bases: 7. Germline V CDR1 and CDR2: KGHDR, SFDVKD. CDR3 length: 13 residues. CDR3 residues: CATSEWDRAGYTF. The DNA of the CDR3 is TGTGCCACCAGTGAGTGGGACAGGGCAGGTTACACCTTC.

The chain joins TRBV29-1 to TRBJ2-3; 9 bases agree with TRBD2. This CDR3 has 15 residues. Per germline, CDR1 SQVTM and CDR2 ANQGSEA. Unmatched junction bases numbered 2, after V lost 1 base and J lost 0 bases. CDR3 coding DNA: TGCAGCGTTGAAGGGACTAGCGCGAGCACAGATACGCAGTATTTT. This encodes CSVEGTSASTDTQYF.

Notes on this clonotype: An end of the junction differs from the germline gene, which may be a read error. J is TRBJ1-1 and V is TRBV20-1; D unresolved. Germline-derived CDR1 and CDR2 are DFQATT and SNEGSKA (reference sequence). The CDR3 covers 16 residues. CDR3 coding DNA: TGCAGTGTTAGAGATGGAGGGAGGCCAGGGAACACTGAAGCTTTCTTT. This translates into CSVRDGGRPGNTEAFF.

V usage is TRBV6-2 or TRBV6-3 and J usage is TRBJ2-3; 11 bases match TRBD2. Germline V gene data show CDR1 as MNHEY and CDR2 as SVGEGT. With V trimmed by 2 bases and J by 0 bases, 16 bases remained unmatched. This CDR3 region has 21 residues. The CDR3 is CASSYPELVPSGGLSTDTQYF. Here the CDR3 DNA reads TGTGCCAGCAGTTACCCCGAGTTGGTTCCTAGCGGGGGGCTGAGCACAGATACGCAGTATTTT.

The chain has TRBV2 and TRBJ1-1; 9 nucleotides align to TRBD1. CDR3 length: 14 amino acids. Germline V gene sequence: CDR1 SNHLY, CDR2 FYNNEI. V lost 5 bases and J lost 7; bases outside the gene matches: 8. The CDR3 region has the DNA TGTGCCAGCAGTCCGGGACAGGGTATGGATGAAGCTTTCTTT. Residues: CASSPGQGMDEAFF.

The rearrangement uses TRBV12-3 or TRBV12-4 and TRBJ1-1; 8 bases are shared with TRBD1. This CDR3 region has 13 residues. Trimming removed 5 bases from V and 4 bases from J; junction bases left unmatched: 3. The CDR3 nucleotides are TGTGCCAGCAGTCCAGGGGGCTTCACTGAAGCTTTCTTT. Translation gives CASSPGGFTEAFF.

V gene TRBV6-2 or TRBV6-3 combines with J gene TRBJ1-1; D unclear. The V gene's germline CDR1 is MNHEY and CDR2 SVGEGT. The length of the CDR3 is 12 residues. V was pared by 2 bases and J by 6 bases, with 7 bases between. CDR3: CASSYRHAEAFF. CDR3 nucleotide sequence: TGTGCCAGCAGTTACCGGCACGCTGAAGCTTTCTTT.

This clonotype has only one observation. The chain combines TRBV6-1 with TRBJ2-1; 9 bases map to TRBD1. The CDR3 covers 15 residues. Germline lookup yields CDR1 MNHNS and CDR2 SASEGT. J gave up 9 bases and V 4 bases, and 10 bases lay outside the gene matches. DNA for the CDR3: TGTGCCAGCAGTGCCACGGGACAGGGAGGGGGTGAGCAGTTCTTC. It translates to CASSATGQGGGEQFF.

V and J are TRBV6-2 or TRBV6-3 and TRBJ2-7; 10 bases fit TRBD1. With V trimmed by 5 bases and J by 6 bases, 7 bases remained unmatched. In germline, CDR1 is MNHEY, CDR2 SVGEGT. CDR3 length equals 14 residues. The CDR3 loop reads CASSRDRGQREQYF. Here the CDR3 DNA reads TGTGCCAGCAGTCGTGACAGGGGGCAGCGCGAGCAGTACTTC.

In DNA, the CDR3 is TGTGCCAGCAGTGTCCAACCCGGTGAGACCCAGTACTTC. The encoded protein is CASSVQPGETQYF. This rearrangement joins TRBV6-2 or TRBV6-3 to TRBJ2-5; D is ambiguous. The CDR3 covers 13 residues. V dropped 5 bases and J dropped 5 bases, with 12 bases sitting between them. Per germline, CDR1 MNHEY and CDR2 SVGEGT.

The chain is built from TRBV19 and TRBJ2-4; 8 bases line up with TRBD1. Germline loops: CDR1 LNHDA, CDR2 SQIVND (reference sequence). The CDR3 runs to 16 residues. V lost 9 bases and J lost 8; bases outside the gene matches: 18. CDR3 in DNA: TGTGCCAGCAAGGGGACAGGCCGCTCGAATGGTGACATTCAGTACTTC. It encodes CASKGTGRSNGDIQYF.

V gene TRBV20-1 combines with J gene TRBJ2-2; D is ambiguous. V was cut by 3 bases and J by 4 bases, with 9 bases left in between. The germline gives CDR1 DFQATT, CDR2 SNEGSKA (reference sequence). This CDR3 has 13 residues. CDR3 bases: TGCAGTGCTAGCTTGGGATTCACCGGGGAGCTGTTTTTT. This translates into CSASLGFTGELFF.

This clonotype has just one count. V is TRBV30 and J is TRBJ1-5; 9 bases match TRBD1. The V gene end was trimmed by 3 bases and the J gene end by 6 bases; junction bases not matched to a gene: 12. This CDR3 has 16 residues. In germline, CDR1 is GTSNPN, CDR2 SVGIG (reference sequence). The CDR3 protein is CAWSAPGQGILQPQHF. The CDR3, as DNA: TGTGCCTGGAGCGCCCCTGGACAGGGGATTCTTCAGCCCCAGCATTTT.